This TCR beta chain was found in a study of blood T cell repertoires in COVID-19. Across the study: Both acute and convalescent COVID-19 samples were obtained from the United States, Italy and Spain. T cells, B-cell-depleted T cells, or PBMCs supplied cDNA or gDNA.

Source study methods: Amplification with reference gene primers provided the estimates of nucleated cell counts. Measured with immunoSEQ multiplex PCR; TCRdb has only the in-frame clones, and not every one. V, J and clone size are those of that table, while D and trimming were read from the DNA. The data contain 120,000 to 150,000 clones, around nine tenths of them singletons. Germline CDR1 is SGHTA and CDR2 is FQGNSA. V was trimmed by 1 base and J by 1 base, leaving 7 bases between them. The CDR3 loop spans 14 amino acids. The receptor was isolated from a human donor in a cohort sampled during active COVID-19. The sample consisted of peripheral blood. The rearrangement uses TRBV7-2 and TRBJ2-5, with unresolved D. DNA of the CDR3: TGTGCCAGCAGCTTAGATACTCCCCAAGAGACCCAGTACTTC. This codes for CASSLDTPQETQYF.